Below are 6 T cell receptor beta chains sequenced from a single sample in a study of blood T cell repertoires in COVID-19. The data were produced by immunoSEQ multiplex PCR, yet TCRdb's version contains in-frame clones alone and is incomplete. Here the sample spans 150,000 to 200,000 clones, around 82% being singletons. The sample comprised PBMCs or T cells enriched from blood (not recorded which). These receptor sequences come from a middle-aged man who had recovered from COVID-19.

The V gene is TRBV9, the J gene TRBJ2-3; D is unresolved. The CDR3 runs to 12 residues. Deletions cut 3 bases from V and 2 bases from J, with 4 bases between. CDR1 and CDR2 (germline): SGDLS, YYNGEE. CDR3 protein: CASSAHTDTQYF. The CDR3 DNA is TGTGCCAGCAGCGCCCACACAGATACGCAGTATTTT.

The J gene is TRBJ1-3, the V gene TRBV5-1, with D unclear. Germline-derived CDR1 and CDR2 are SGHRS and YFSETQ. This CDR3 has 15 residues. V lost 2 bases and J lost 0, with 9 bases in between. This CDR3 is CASSFESNSGNTIYF. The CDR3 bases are TGCGCCAGCAGCTTTGAGAGCAACTCTGGAAACACCATATATTTT.

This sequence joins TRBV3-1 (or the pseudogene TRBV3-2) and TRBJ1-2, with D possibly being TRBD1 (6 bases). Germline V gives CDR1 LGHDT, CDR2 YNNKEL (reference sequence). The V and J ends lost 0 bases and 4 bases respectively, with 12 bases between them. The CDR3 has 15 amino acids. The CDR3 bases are TGTGCCAGCAGCCAAGATGTTGGACAGATCTATGGCTACACCTTC. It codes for CASSQDVGQIYGYTF.

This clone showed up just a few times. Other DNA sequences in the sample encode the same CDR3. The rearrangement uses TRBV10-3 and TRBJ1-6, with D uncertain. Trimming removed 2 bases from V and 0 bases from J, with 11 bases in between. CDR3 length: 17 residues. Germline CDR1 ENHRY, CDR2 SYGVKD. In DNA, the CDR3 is TGTGCCATCAGTGAGGACCGAGGGAGCTCCTATAATTCACCCCTCCACTTT. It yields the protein CAISEDRGSSYNSPLHF.

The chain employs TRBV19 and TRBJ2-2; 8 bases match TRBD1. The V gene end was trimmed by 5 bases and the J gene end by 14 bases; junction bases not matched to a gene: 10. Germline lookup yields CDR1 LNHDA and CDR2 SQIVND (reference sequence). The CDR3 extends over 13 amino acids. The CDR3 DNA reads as TGTGCCAGTAGTGTTTCCGGGACAGGACTACTGTTTTTT. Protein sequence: CASSVSGTGLLFF.

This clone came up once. The CDR3 reads CASNRLTQNQPQHF. Written as DNA, the CDR3 is TGTGCCAGCAACCGACTTACCCAGAATCAGCCCCAGCATTTT. The V and J genes are TRBV6-5 and TRBJ1-5, with D hard to call. With 7 bases removed from V and 4 bases from J, the gap between germline ends came to 14 bases. Germline CDR1 reads MNHEY; CDR2 reads SVGAGI. CDR3 length: 14 amino acids.